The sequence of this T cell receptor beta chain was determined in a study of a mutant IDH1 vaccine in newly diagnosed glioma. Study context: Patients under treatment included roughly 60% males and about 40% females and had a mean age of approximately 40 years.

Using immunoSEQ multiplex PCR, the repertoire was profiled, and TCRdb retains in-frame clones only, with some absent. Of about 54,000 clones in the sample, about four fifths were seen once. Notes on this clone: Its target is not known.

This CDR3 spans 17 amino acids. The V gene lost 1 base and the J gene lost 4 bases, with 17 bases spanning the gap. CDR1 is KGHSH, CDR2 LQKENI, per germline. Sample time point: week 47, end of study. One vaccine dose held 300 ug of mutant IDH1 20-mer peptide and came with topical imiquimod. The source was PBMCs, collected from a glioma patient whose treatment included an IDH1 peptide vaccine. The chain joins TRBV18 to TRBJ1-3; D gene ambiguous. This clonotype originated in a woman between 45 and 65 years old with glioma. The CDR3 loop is CASSPQSGTTTGNTIYF. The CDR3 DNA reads TGTGCCAGCTCACCACAGAGCGGAACTACAACGGGAAACACCATATATTTT.